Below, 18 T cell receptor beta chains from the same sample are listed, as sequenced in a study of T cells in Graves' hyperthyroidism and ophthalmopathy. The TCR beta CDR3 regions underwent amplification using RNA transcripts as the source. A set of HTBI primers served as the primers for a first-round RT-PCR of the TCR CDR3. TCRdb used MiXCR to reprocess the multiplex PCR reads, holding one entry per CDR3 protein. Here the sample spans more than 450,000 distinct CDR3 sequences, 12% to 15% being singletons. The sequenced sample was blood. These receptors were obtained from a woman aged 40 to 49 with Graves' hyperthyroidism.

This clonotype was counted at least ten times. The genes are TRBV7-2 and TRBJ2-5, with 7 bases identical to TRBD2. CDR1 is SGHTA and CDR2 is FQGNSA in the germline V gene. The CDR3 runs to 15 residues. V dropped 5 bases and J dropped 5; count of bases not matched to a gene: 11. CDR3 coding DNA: TGTGCCAGCAGCCAGCAATGGGGGGGTCGGGAGACCCAGTACTTC. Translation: CASSQQWGGRETQYF.

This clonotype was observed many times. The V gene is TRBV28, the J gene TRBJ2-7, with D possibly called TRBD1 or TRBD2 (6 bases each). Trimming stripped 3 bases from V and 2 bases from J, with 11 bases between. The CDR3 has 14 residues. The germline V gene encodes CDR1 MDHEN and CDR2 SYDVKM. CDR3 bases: TGTGCCAGCAGTTTCGAGGGGGGAACCTACGAGCAGTACTTC. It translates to CASSFEGGTYEQYF.

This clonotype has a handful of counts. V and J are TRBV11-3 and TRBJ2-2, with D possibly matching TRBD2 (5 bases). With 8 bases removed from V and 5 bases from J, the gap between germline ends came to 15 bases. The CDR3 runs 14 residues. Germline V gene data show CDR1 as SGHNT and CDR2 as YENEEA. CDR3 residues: CASEEYTGTGELFF. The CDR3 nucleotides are TGTGCCAGCGAAGAATATACGGGGACCGGGGAGCTGTTTTTT.

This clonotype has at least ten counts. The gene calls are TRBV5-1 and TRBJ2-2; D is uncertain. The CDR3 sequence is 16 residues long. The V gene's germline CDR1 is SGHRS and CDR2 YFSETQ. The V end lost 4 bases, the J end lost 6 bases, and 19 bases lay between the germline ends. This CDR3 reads CASSPEASVPAGELFF. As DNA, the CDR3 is TGCGCCAGCAGCCCCGAGGCCTCTGTTCCAGCCGGGGAGCTGTTTTTT.

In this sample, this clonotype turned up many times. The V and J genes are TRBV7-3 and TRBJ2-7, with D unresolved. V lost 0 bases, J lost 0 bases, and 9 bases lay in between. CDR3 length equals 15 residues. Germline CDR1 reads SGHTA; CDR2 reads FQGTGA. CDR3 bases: TGTGCCAGCAGCTTAACGTTCGGCGGCTCCTACGAGCAGTACTTC. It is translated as CASSLTFGGSYEQYF.

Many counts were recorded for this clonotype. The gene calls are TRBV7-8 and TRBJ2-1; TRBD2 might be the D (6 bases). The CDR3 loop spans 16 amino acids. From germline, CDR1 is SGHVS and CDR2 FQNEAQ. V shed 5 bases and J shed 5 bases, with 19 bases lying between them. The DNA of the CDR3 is TGTGCCAGCAGCACCTCTGGCGGGGCCAAAGACAATGAGCAGTTCTTC. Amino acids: CASSTSGGAKDNEQFF.

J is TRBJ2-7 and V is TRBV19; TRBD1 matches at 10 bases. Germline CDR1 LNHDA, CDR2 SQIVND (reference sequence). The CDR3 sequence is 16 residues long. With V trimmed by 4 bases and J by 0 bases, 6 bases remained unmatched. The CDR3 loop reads CASSTPGTGASYEQYF. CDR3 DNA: TGTGCCAGTAGTACCCCCGGGACAGGGGCCTCCTACGAGCAGTACTTC.

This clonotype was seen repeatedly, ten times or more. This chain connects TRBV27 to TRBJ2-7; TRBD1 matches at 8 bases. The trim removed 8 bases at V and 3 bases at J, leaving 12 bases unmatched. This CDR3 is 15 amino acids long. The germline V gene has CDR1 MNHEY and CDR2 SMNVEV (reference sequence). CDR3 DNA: TGTGCCAGCCGAATGGGGTGGACAGGGCTCTACGAGCAGTACTTC. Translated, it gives CASRMGWTGLYEQYF.

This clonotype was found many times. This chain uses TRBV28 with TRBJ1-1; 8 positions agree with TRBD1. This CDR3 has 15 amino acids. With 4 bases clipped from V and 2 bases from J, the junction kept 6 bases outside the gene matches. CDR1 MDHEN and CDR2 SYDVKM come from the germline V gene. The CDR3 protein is CASSSPGQDNTEAFF. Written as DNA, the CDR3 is TGTGCCAGCAGTTCGCCGGGACAGGATAACACTGAAGCTTTCTTT.

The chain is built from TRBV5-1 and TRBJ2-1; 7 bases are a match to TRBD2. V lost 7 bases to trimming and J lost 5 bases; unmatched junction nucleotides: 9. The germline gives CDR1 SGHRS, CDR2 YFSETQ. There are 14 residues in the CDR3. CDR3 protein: CASGYLAENNEQFF. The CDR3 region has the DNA TGCGCCAGCGGCTACCTAGCGGAGAACAATGAGCAGTTCTTC.

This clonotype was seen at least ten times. CDR3 region: CASSLVYGTGYDYGYTF. The CDR3 DNA is TGTGCCAGCAGCTTAGTTTACGGGACAGGGTATGACTATGGCTACACCTTC. The chain is built from TRBV7-9 and TRBJ1-2; 9 positions agree with TRBD1. Germline V gene sequence: CDR1 SEHNR, CDR2 FQNEAQ (reference sequence). The CDR3 consists of 17 residues. V trimming: 1 base; J trimming: 3 bases; junction bases outside the gene matches: 9.

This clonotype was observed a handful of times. The CDR3 region has the DNA TGTGCCAGCAGTGCGGGACTAGCGGGAGGGAAAAACACAGATACGCAGTATTTT. Protein product: CASSAGLAGGKNTDTQYF. The J gene is TRBJ2-3, the V gene TRBV6-1, with TRBD2 matching over 16 bases. The CDR3 is 18 residues long. Germline trimming cut 4 bases from V and 2 bases from J; bases unmatched to any gene: 6. CDR1 is MNHNS and CDR2 is SASEGT in the germline V gene.

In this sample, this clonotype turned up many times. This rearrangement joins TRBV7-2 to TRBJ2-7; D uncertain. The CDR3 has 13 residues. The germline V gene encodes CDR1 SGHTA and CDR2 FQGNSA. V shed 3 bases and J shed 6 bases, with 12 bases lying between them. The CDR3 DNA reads TGTGCCAGCAGCTTTGGCGGAACAAGCGAGCAGTACTTC. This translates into CASSFGGTSEQYF.

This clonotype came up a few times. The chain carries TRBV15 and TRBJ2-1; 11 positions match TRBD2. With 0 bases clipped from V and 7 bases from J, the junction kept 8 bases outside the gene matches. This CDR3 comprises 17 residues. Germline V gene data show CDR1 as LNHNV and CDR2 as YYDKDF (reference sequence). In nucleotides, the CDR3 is TGTGCCACCAGCAGAGATCCGGGTTCTAGCGGGAGGAATGAGCAGTTCTTC. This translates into CATSRDPGSSGRNEQFF.

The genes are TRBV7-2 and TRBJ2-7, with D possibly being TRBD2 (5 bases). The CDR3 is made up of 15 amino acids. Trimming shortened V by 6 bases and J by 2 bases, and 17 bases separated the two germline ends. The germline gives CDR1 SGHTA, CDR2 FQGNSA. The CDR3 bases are TGTGCCAGCAGTAACAGACAAGGGCGGGCCTACGAGCAGTACTTC. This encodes CASSNRQGRAYEQYF.

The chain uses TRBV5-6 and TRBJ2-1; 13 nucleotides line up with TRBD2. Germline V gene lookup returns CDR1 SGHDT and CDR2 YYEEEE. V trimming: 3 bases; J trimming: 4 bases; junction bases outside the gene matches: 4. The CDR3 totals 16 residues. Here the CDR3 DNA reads TGTGCCAGCAGCTCGGGACTAGCGGGATTATACAATGAGCAGTTCTTC. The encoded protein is CASSSGLAGLYNEQFF.

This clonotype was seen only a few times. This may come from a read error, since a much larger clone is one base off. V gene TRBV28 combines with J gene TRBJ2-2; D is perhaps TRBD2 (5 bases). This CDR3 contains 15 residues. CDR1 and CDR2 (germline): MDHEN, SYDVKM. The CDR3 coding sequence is TGTGCCAGCAGTCCGAGGGATAGCTTCACCGGGGAGCCGTTTTTT. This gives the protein CASSPRDSFTGEPFF.

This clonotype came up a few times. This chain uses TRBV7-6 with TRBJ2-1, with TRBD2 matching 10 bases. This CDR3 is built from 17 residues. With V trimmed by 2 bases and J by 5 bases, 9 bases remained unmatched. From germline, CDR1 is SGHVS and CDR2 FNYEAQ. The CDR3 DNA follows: TGTGCCAGCAGCTTAAAACTAGCGGGAACCAAAAACAATGAGCAGTTCTTC. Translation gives CASSLKLAGTKNNEQFF.